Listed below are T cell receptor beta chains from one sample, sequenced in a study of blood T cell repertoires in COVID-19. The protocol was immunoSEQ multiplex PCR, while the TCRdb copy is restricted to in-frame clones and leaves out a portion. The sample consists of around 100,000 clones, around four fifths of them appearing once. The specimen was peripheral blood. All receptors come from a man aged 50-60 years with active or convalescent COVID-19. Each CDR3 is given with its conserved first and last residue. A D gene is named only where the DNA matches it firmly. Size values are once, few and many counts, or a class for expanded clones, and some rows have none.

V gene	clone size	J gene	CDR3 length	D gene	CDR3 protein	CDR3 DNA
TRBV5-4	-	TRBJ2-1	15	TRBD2	CASKLLGTSGNEQFF	TGTGCCAGCAAGTTACTAGGGACTAGCGGAAATGAGCAGTTCTTC
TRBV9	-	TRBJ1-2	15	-	CASSAPGRETYGYTF	TGTGCCAGCAGCGCGCCGGGACGGGAGACCTATGGCTACACCTTC
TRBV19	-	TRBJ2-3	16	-	CASSIAAHRFTDTQYF	TGTGCCAGTAGTATAGCCGCTCACAGATTCACAGATACGCAGTATTTT
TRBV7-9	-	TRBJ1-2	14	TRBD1	CASSARQGSYGYTF	TGTGCCAGCAGCGCAAGACAGGGCAGCTATGGCTACACCTTC
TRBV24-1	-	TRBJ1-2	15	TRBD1	CATSDLRGGNYGYTF	TGTGCCACCAGTGATTTGCGAGGGGGCAACTATGGCTACACCTTC
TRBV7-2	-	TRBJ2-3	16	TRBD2	CASSLDLAGPVDTQYF	TGTGCCAGCAGCTTAGACTTAGCGGGGCCGGTAGATACGCAGTATTTT
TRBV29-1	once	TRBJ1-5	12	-	CSVRDIDQPQHF	TGCAGCGTTCGGGACATAGATCAGCCCCAGCATTTT
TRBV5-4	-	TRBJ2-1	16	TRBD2	CASSLAPTSGPHEQFF	TGTGCCAGCAGCTTGGCCCCGACTAGCGGTCCTCATGAGCAGTTCTTC
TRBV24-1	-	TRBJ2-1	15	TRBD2	CATSDAVAGDYEQFF	TGTGCCACCAGTGATGCGGTAGCGGGAGACTATGAGCAGTTCTTC
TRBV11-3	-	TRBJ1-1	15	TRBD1	CASSPGQGGSTEAFF	TGTGCCAGCAGCCCCGGACAGGGCGGAAGCACTGAAGCTTTCTTT
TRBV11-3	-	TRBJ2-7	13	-	CASSPSRRGEQYF	TGTGCCAGCAGCCCGAGCAGACGGGGCGAGCAGTACTTC
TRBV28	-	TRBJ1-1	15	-	CASSSLGYMNTEAFF	TGTGCCAGCAGTTCCCTCGGGTACATGAACACTGAAGCTTTCTTT
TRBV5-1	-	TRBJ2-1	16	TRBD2	CASSLALAGGSNEQFF	TGCGCCAGCAGCTTGGCCCTAGCGGGAGGATCCAATGAGCAGTTCTTC
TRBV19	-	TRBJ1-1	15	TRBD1	CASSISGQVHTEAFF	TGTGCCAGTAGTATATCGGGACAGGTTCACACTGAAGCTTTCTTT
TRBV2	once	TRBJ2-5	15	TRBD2	CASSPPGSGAETQYF	TGTGCCAGCAGTCCTCCGGGGAGCGGGGCGGAGACCCAGTACTTC
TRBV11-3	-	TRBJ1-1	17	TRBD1	CASSLDGGGSSGTEAFF	TGTGCCAGCAGCTTAGATGGAGGGGGCTCGTCGGGCACTGAAGCTTTCTTT